Sequencing of this T cell receptor beta chain was carried out in a study of blood T cell repertoires in COVID-19 (TCRdb year 2020). General notes on the study: Collaborator samples came from the United States, Italy and Spain and covered acute and convalescent phases of COVID-19. The prospective study material was composed of cDNA or gDNA derived from T cells, B-cell-depleted T cells, or PBMCs. The dataset comprised deeply sampled blood TCRbeta repertoires from subjects exposed to, actively infected with, or recovered from COVID-19. The repertoires were released in a freely available public database intended as a resource for research on the immune response to SARS-CoV-2. Samples came from the ongoing ImmuneRACE study (first 160 participants) plus 1,254 subjects from 6 global collaborators. Sample metadata almost always included a de-identified subject ID, COVID-19 status, age in years and sex. Where available, HLA class I and class II types were obtained from metadata supplied by the sample provider rather than from assay-based typing.

The germline V and J ends show losses of 4 bases and 6 bases respectively, and no gene match explains 11 bases of the junction. CDR1 and CDR2, per the germline V gene, are MGHRA and YSYEKL. The CDR3 has 16 amino acids, counting the end cysteine and phenylalanine. Only the CDR3 DNA is retained, 48 bases long and in frame from the first base. TCRbeta CDR3 regions were amplified from genomic DNA using the immunoSEQ Assay, a bias-controlled multiplex PCR. Turning to the authors' computational methods: Within the assay, amplification of reference gene primers was used to estimate how many nucleated cells each sample contained. To quantify the absolute abundance of each unique TCRbeta CDR3 rearrangement, sequence reads were collapsed and filtered. For each sample, productive Simpson clonality was calculated as the square root of Simpson's diversity index across productive rearrangements. Entries here come from immuneACCESS through TCRdb and include only in-frame sequences with V and J called. Some clones fail to appear in such tables; in the studies checked, an unresolved V gene covers under half of the shortfall, and the cause of the remainder is unknown. That table furnishes V, J and clone size, whereas the DNA furnished D and trimming. Counted in this sample were about 69,000 clones; approximately 83% of them appeared once. In total, the top ten clones hold approximately 17% of the sample.

One collaborating source in Seattle enrolled patients while the patients were actively infected and followed the patients over time throughout the course of disease. Whole blood was collected in K2EDTA tubes by collaborating institutions according to the institutions' own protocols. For TCRbeta analysis, collaborator samples were shipped as frozen whole blood, as isolated PBMCs, or as DNA extracted from either sample type. For this clone: Its antigen target is currently unknown. Qualities for individual bases were not recorded, and no much larger clone is one base off.

Paper-wide results and their limitations: The quantity of clinical and demographic metadata differed by source and by participant and was supplied without curation.

The sequenced material came from peripheral blood. The TCR was taken from a middle-aged man with COVID-19, enrolled during active disease. The V and J genes are TRBV4-1 and TRBJ1-1, with 10 bases matching TRBD1. In nucleotides, the sequence is TGCGCCAGCAGCCCGCACGGGACAGGGGCAGGGGCTGAAGCTTTCTTT. This translates into CASSPHGTGAGAEAFF.